This TCR beta chain was recovered during a study of PD-1 blockade in classical Hodgkin lymphoma. Study conclusions and caveats: Nothing has yet pinned down what causes the repertoire differences, possibly disease activity or prior therapy. Complete responders' baseline diversity resembled that of newly diagnosed patients. Patients who initiated nivolumab within 1 year of ASCT were excluded. Healthy donors were reported to have higher baseline TCR diversity than newly diagnosed patients.

Sequencing was performed with immunoSEQ multiplex PCR; in TCRdb, only in-frame clones are kept and a portion is missing. The sample lists roughly 25,000 clones; over 60% were seen once. There are a few counts of this clone. Its cognate antigen is unknown. Each and every patient relapsed after autologous stem cell transplantation, and patients got differing brentuximab vedotin exposure. Germline lookup yields CDR1 SGHRS and CDR2 YFSETQ. V dropped 0 bases and J dropped 4 bases, with 11 bases sitting between them. This CDR3 is 15 amino acids long. This specimen was peripheral blood mononuclear cells (PBMCs), taken before the second cycle of nivolumab. The sequence was collected from a human donor with classical Hodgkin lymphoma. The chain joins TRBV5-1 to TRBJ2-1; perhaps TRBD2 as D (5 bases). CDR3 sequence: CASSLAGWEYNEQFF. The CDR3 nucleotides are TGCGCCAGCAGCTTGGCGGGATGGGAATACAATGAGCAGTTCTTC. Using reference TRBV5-1 and TRBJ2-1 for the parts outside the CDR3, the full variable domain is KAGVTQTPRYLIKTRGQQVTLSCSPISGHRSVSWYQQTPGQGLQFLFEYFSETQRNKGNFPGRFSGRQFSNSRSEMNVSTLELGDSALYLCASSLAGWEYNEQFFGPGTRLTVL.